Sequencing of this T cell receptor beta chain was carried out in a study of blood T cell repertoires in COVID-19. Study summary: COVID-19 samples collected from the United States, Italy and Spain covered acute and convalescent phases. From T cells, B-cell-depleted T cells, or PBMCs came the material, which was cDNA or gDNA.

Methods used by the authors: For nucleated cells, counts were estimated from reference gene primer amplification. The assay was immunoSEQ multiplex PCR, and TCRdb's table has in-frame clones only and misses some. V and J calls and clone size are given by that table; D and trimming were obtained from the DNA. The table lists 310,000 or so clones, roughly 88% of them singletons. Germline V gene lookup returns CDR1 MGHRA and CDR2 YSYEKL. CDR3 length: 15 amino acids. Unmatched junction bases numbered 5, after V lost 6 bases and J lost 0 bases. The chain recombines TRBV4-1 with TRBJ1-3; TRBD1 aligns across 7 bases. The sample was peripheral blood. The sequence came from a woman aged 50 to 60 with acute or convalescent COVID-19. In DNA form, the CDR3 reads TGCGCCAGCAGAACAGGGGCAATCTCTGGAAACACCATATATTTT. Protein product: CASRTGAISGNTIYF.